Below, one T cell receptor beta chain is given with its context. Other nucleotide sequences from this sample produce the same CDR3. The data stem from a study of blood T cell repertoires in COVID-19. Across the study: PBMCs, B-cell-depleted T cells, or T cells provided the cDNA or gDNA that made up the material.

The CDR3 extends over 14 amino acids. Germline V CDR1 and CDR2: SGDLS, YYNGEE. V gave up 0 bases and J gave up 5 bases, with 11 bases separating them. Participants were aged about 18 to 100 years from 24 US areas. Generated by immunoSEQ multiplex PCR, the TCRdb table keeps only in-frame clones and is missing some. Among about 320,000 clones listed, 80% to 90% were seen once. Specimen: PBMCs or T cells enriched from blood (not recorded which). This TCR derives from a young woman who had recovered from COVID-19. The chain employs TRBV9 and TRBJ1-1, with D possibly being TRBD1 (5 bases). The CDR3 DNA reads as TGTGCCAGCAGCGTAGGCGGGGGACGGACTGAAGCTTTCTTT. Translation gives CASSVGGGRTEAFF.